The 8 T cell receptor beta chains below come from one sample, sequenced in a study of T cells in Graves' hyperthyroidism and ophthalmopathy. Amplification yielded TCR beta CDR3 regions, with RNA transcripts as the source. First-round RT-PCR of the TCR CDR3 relied on the HTBI primer set. One entry per CDR3 protein, called by TCRdb with MiXCR from the multiplex PCR reads. The table includes more than 450,000 distinct CDR3 sequences, about 20% detected once. The sequenced material came from blood. Receptors were obtained from a man aged 40-49 years with Graves' ophthalmopathy.

The V gene is TRBV5-6, the J gene TRBJ2-1; D is unclear. Trimming pared 0 bases from V and 2 bases from J, leaving 9 bases between. The CDR3 loop spans 15 amino acids. The germline V gene has CDR1 SGHDT and CDR2 YYEEEE. The CDR3 sequence: CASSLVSDTYNEQFF. DNA of the CDR3: TGTGCCAGCAGCTTGGTCAGCGACACCTACAATGAGCAGTTCTTC.

This clonotype was recorded many times. V is TRBV30 and J is TRBJ1-1; possible D gene TRBD1, 6 bases. The V gene lost 3 bases and the J gene lost 1 base, with 12 bases spanning the gap. This CDR3 is built from 14 residues. In germline, CDR1 is GTSNPN, CDR2 SVGIG (reference sequence). The CDR3: CAWRIGGGNTEAFF. The DNA for the CDR3 is TGTGCCTGGAGGATCGGAGGGGGGAACACTGAAGCTTTCTTT.

This clonotype was picked up many times. The chain recombines TRBV28 with TRBJ2-3; the D gene is possibly TRBD2 (7 bases). From germline, CDR1 is MDHEN and CDR2 SYDVKM. CDR3 length: 14 amino acids. The ends were cut back, 5 bases at V and 2 bases at J, with 11 bases in the middle. CDR3 nucleotide sequence: TGTGCCAGCAGTGGGGGGGGCCACACAGATACGCAGTATTTT. Protein product: CASSGGGHTDTQYF.

The rearrangement links TRBV28 to TRBJ1-5; 8 bases fit TRBD1. Germline V gene lookup returns CDR1 MDHEN and CDR2 SYDVKM. The CDR3 extends over 17 amino acids. V gave up 3 bases and J gave up 9 bases; unmatched junction bases: 16. The CDR3 loop reads CASSFRGGGDRRRPQHF. The CDR3, as DNA: TGTGCCAGCAGTTTTCGGGGGGGGGGGGACAGGCGCCGGCCCCAGCATTTT.

This clonotype was seen a handful of times. V is TRBV3-1 and J is TRBJ2-1; 15 nucleotides align to TRBD2. The CDR3 contains 17 residues. V lost 2 bases, J lost 6 bases, and 5 bases stayed unmatched. Germline V gene sequence: CDR1 LGHDT, CDR2 YNNKEL (reference sequence). In DNA, the CDR3 is TGTGCCAGCAGCCAACCGGGGACTAGCGGGGGGCGCAATGAGCAGTTCTTC. It codes for CASSQPGTSGGRNEQFF.

As to this clonotype: The final CDR3 position lacks the conserved phenylalanine or tryptophan, pointing to a likely read error. This chain links TRBV4-1 with TRBJ2-3; D perhaps matches TRBD2 (7 bases). The length of the CDR3 is 18 residues. Germline-derived CDR1 and CDR2 are MGHRA and YSYEKL. V lost 1 base and J 5 bases, leaving 22 bases between the germline ends. DNA of the CDR3: TGCGCCAGCAGCCAAGGGGGGCGGGAGAGCCTTAGGAGAGATACGCAGTATCTT. This codes for CASSQGGRESLRRDTQYL.

This CDR3 is CASSSAGESPGYTF. CDR3 sequence (DNA): TGTGCCAGCAGCTCTGCGGGGGAGTCACCTGGCTACACCTTC. This sequence joins TRBV7-8 and TRBJ1-2; D may be TRBD1 (5 bases). The CDR3 is 14 amino acids. With 4 bases removed from V and 7 bases from J, the gap between germline ends came to 16 bases. Germline CDR1 reads SGHVS; CDR2 reads FQNEAQ.

This clonotype was seen only a few times. The J gene is TRBJ1-1, the V gene TRBV2; the D gene is possibly TRBD1 (5 bases). Germline V gene lookup returns CDR1 SNHLY and CDR2 FYNNEI. This CDR3 has 14 residues. Trimming stripped 0 bases from V and 4 bases from J, with 9 bases between. In nucleotides, the CDR3 is TGTGCCAGCAGTGAAGCTGGAGGGGTCACTGAAGCTTTCTTT. This translates into CASSEAGGVTEAFF.